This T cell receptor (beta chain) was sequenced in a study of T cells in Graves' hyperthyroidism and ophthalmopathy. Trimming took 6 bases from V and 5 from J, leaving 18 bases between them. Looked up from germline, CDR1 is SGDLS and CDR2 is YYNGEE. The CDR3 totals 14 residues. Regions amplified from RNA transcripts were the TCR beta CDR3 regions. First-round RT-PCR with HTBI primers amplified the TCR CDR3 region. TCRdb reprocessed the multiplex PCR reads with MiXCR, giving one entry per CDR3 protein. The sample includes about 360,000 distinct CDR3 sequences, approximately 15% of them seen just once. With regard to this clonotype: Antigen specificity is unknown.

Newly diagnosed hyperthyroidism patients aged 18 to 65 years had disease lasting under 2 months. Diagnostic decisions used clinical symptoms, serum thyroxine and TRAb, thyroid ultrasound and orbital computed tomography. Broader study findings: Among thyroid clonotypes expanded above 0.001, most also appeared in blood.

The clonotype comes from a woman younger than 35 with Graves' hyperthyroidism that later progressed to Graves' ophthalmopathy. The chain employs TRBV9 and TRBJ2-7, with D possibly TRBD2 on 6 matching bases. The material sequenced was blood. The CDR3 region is CASNLREWVHEQYF. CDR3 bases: TGTGCCAGCAACCTTCGGGAGTGGGTCCACGAGCAGTACTTC.